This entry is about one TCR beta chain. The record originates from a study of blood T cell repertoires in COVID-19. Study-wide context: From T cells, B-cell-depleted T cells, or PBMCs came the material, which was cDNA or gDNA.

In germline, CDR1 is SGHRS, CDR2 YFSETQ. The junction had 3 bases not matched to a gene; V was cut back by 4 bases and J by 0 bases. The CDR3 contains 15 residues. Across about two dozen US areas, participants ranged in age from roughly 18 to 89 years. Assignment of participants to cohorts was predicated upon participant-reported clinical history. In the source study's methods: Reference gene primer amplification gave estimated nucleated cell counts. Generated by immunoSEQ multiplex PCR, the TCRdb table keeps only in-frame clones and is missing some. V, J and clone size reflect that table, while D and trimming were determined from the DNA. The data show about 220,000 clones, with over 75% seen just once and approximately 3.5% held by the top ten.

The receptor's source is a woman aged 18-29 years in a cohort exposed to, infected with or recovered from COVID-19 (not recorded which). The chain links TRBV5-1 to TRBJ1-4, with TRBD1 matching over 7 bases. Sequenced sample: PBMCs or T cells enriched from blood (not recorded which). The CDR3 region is CASSGTAATNEKLFF. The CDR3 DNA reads TGCGCCAGCAGCGGGACAGCTGCAACTAATGAAAAACTGTTTTTT.